This TCR beta chain derives from a study of cytotoxic CD8 clonotypes in ibrutinib-treated CLL (dated by TCRdb to the early 2020s). At the level of the whole study: The cohort was composed of some ten relapsed/refractory and roughly 16 treatment-naive patients; IGHV unmutated status was identified in approximately 18 patients. Partial responses were observed in roughly 24 patients and complete responses in 2; after a median follow-up of about 69 months, remission was maintained in approximately 15 patients and progression was observed in approximately 12. All remission and progressive disease samples were collected while patients were still receiving ibrutinib. The response samples were drawn at a median of around eleven months into treatment, with a range of roughly 6 to 36 months. Of the approximately 94 people in the trial, 25 to 30 had longitudinal samples available. On average, each sample yielded around 250,000 productive templates and 85,000 to 95,000 productive rearrangements. Cryopreserved peripheral blood mononuclear cells were collected at three points: before therapy, at response, and at either sustained remission or disease progression. The paper's findings and limits, for the study overall: Baseline clonality was found to be higher than that of age-matched healthy donors and was strongly correlated with circulating CD8+ T-cell counts. Sampling times were not matched between patients in sustained remission and patients whose disease was progressing, and lymph node repertoires were not examined. Public clonotypes were rare and either shrank or stayed stable during treatment, and the rise in clonality at ibrutinib response reflected expansion of private clonotypes. At ibrutinib response clonality went up, during sustained remission it held steady, and at progression it dropped back toward baseline.

Roughly 1.9 micrograms of genomic DNA were extracted from cryopreserved PBMCs for TCR beta library preparation. Longitudinal blood samples from CLL patients receiving ibrutinib monotherapy were subjected to high-throughput TCR beta sequencing. The patients were enrolled in a single-center, open-label phase 2 trial of ibrutinib monotherapy. This clone was observed once. What this receptor recognizes is not known. No base quality values were provided; no much bigger clone lies one nucleotide off. V gives up 0 bases and J gives up 1 base, and the segment between their germline ends measures 13 bases. The germline V gene (reference sequence) yields GTSNPN for CDR1 and SVGIG for CDR2. The CDR3 sequence holds 16 residues, the cysteine and phenylalanine included. The only DNA kept is the CDR3, 48 bases in frame from the first base. Each clonotype received, on average, about 10x coverage in deep resolution sequencing performed on a MiSeq, where the target depth lay between 1 in 1 million and 1 in 200,000 T cells. TCR beta libraries were generated with the immunoSEQ hsTCRB Kit. The authors processed their data as follows. ImmunoSEQ Data Assistant and ImmunoSEQ Analyzer were used for data analysis, and V, D and J genes were assigned according to IMGT definitions. Clonality, with values ranging from 0 to 1, was calculated as one minus the normalized Shannon entropy of productive rearrangement frequencies. Only overrepresented clonotypes making up at least 0.05% of each patient's repertoire were included in the public clonotype analysis. Approximately 14 age-matched healthy donor repertoires from immuneACCESS were used as controls for clonality. TCRdb provides this immuneACCESS table in a form limited to in-frame rearrangements. Some clones are lacking; in checked studies, under half of them reflect an unresolved V gene, and why the rest are absent is not known. V, J and clone size derive from that table, while D and trimming were established from the DNA sequence. This sample is represented by under 150,000 clones; more than 75% of them were singletons. Less than 8.5% of the sample rests with the top ten.

The receptor's source is a human donor with chronic lymphocytic leukemia. The sample in question was PBMCs, obtained after 36 months of ibrutinib treatment. The rearranged segments are TRBV30 and TRBJ1-3; the D gene cannot be named for sure. The sequence in DNA is TGTGCCTGGAGTGTACGACCCTGGGGATCTGGAAACACCATATATTTT. The encoded protein is CAWSVRPWGSGNTIYF.